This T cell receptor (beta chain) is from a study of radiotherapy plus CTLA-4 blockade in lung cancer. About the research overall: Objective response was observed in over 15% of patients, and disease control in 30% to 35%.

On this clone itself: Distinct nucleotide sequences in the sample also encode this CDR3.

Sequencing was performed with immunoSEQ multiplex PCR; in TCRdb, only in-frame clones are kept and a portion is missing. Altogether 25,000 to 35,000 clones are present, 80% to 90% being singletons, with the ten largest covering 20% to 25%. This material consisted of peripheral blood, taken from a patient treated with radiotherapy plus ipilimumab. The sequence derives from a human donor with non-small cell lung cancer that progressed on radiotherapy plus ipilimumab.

The CDR3 DNA is TGTGCCAGTAGTCCAGGGACAGGGGGGAGGGAGACCCAGTACTTC. Protein: CASSPGTGGRETQYF. V is TRBV19 and J is TRBJ2-5; TRBD1 agrees at 11 bases. V shed 5 bases and J 5 bases; nucleotides not matched to a gene: 7. CDR1 and CDR2 from the germline V gene are LNHDA and SQIVND (reference sequence). CDR3 length: 15 amino acids.